The 24 T cell receptor beta chains below all came from one sample that was sequenced in a study of cytotoxic CD8 clonotypes in ibrutinib-treated CLL listed by TCRdb under 2021. The library was made by the immunoSEQ multiplex PCR assay. What TCRdb holds here is the immuneACCESS table cut down to in-frame rearrangements. Part of the clones is not present; checked against another copy, under half of the missing clones reflect an unresolved V gene, and the others are unexplained. The sample yields roughly 170,000 clones; approximately 80% were counted once. The ten most abundant clones make up less than 6% of the sample. This sample's time point label indicates: roughly 25 months on ibrutinib. The sequencing here drew on PBMCs, taken after 24 months of ibrutinib treatment. The receptors originated from a human donor with chronic lymphocytic leukemia.

J is TRBJ1-1 and V is TRBV5-1, with 7 bases matching TRBD1. The CDR3 extends over 14 amino acids. V was clipped by 2 bases and J by 3 bases; unmatched bases: 4. CDR1 is SGHRS, CDR2 YFSETQ, per germline. CDR3 sequence reads: CASSLQGRDTEAFF. The CDR3 bases are TGCGCCAGCAGCTTACAGGGGCGGGACACTGAAGCTTTCTTT.

This sequence joins TRBV5-1 and TRBJ2-5; 9 bases are a match to TRBD1. CDR1 is SGHRS, CDR2 YFSETQ, per germline. There are 16 residues in the CDR3. The V segment lost 0 bases and the J segment 6 bases; nucleotides outside the gene matches: 9. CDR3: CASSLEAGTGMKTQYF. DNA of the CDR3: TGCGCCAGCAGCTTGGAAGCCGGGACAGGGATGAAGACCCAGTACTTC.

The J gene is TRBJ2-7, the V gene TRBV4-3, with 7 bases lining up with TRBD1. V lost 0 bases to trimming and J lost 0 bases; unmatched junction nucleotides: 5. The germline CDR1 and CDR2 sequences are LGHNA and YSLEER. The CDR3 consists of 16 residues. DNA of the CDR3: TGCGCCAGCAGCCAAGATTCACACAGGGGCTCCTACGAGCAGTACTTC. This translates into CASSQDSHRGSYEQYF.

This clone is a singleton in its sample. V usage is TRBV19 and J usage is TRBJ2-2, with 8 bases lining up with TRBD1. Unmatched junction bases numbered 8, after V lost 8 bases and J lost 0 bases. CDR3 size: 16 residues. Germline CDR1 and CDR2: LNHDA and SQIVND (reference sequence). The CDR3 spells CASRILQGANTGELFF. CDR3 sequence (DNA): TGTGCCAGTCGGATCCTACAGGGGGCGAACACCGGGGAGCTGTTTTTT.

The chain links TRBV5-1 to TRBJ2-7; D is possibly TRBD2 (6 bases). This CDR3 contains 14 residues. Trimming removed 0 bases at V and 3 bases at J, with 10 bases between. Germline V gene data show CDR1 as SGHRS and CDR2 as YFSETQ. The CDR3 bases are TGCGCCAGCAGCTTGGGACTAGGGTTCTACGAGCAGTACTTC. Translating gives CASSLGLGFYEQYF.

This rearrangement joins TRBV2 to TRBJ1-5; D perhaps matches TRBD1 (6 bases). V was trimmed by 6 bases and J by 0 bases, leaving 12 bases between them. The CDR3 sequence is 15 residues long. CDR1 is SNHLY and CDR2 is FYNNEI in the germline V gene. The CDR3 reads CASRRTDYSNQPQHF. The CDR3 DNA is TGTGCCAGCAGGAGGACAGATTATAGCAATCAGCCCCAGCATTTT.

The chain employs TRBV28 and TRBJ2-1; TRBD2 agrees at 8 bases. The CDR3 is 16 residues long. Germline loops: CDR1 MDHEN, CDR2 SYDVKM. The ends lost 6 bases at V and 7 bases at J; junction bases unmatched: 14. The CDR3 sequence: CASSGTGTRRRNEQFF. The CDR3 DNA is TGTGCCAGCAGCGGAACCGGGACTAGGCGACGTAATGAGCAGTTCTTC.

The chain is built from TRBV7-2 and TRBJ2-7; 8 bases line up with TRBD1. In germline, CDR1 is SGHTA, CDR2 FQGNSA. J was trimmed by 4 bases and V by 5 bases; bases with no gene match: 10. The CDR3 is 15 amino acids. CDR3 protein: CASSPGQGPQYEQYF. CDR3 nucleotide sequence: TGTGCCAGCAGCCCTGGACAGGGACCTCAATACGAGCAGTACTTC.

J is TRBJ1-1 and V is TRBV5-5, with D maybe TRBD1 (6 bases). This CDR3 has 16 amino acids. CDR1 and CDR2 from the germline V gene are SGHKS and YYEKEE (reference sequence). Deletions cut 1 base from V and 4 bases from J, with 17 bases between. CDR3 bases: TGTGCCAGCAGCTTGAGGGGCTGGGGGCAGGGCACTGAAGCTTTCTTT. Translation: CASSLRGWGQGTEAFF.

The chain employs TRBV6-6 and TRBJ2-7, with D possibly matching TRBD2 (6 bases). Germline V gene lookup returns CDR1 MNHNY and CDR2 SVGAGI (reference sequence). The length of the CDR3 is 15 residues. V gave up 4 bases and J gave up 6 bases, with 19 bases separating them. The CDR3 sequence: CASSFPQRAGSEQYF. CDR3 nucleotide sequence: TGTGCCAGCAGTTTCCCCCAGCGGGCGGGCTCCGAGCAGTACTTC.

The chain links TRBV7-3 to TRBJ2-3, with 7 bases that match TRBD2. The germline V gene encodes CDR1 SGHTA and CDR2 FQGTGA. The CDR3 runs 14 residues. Germline trimming cut 5 bases from V and 0 bases from J; bases unmatched to any gene: 2. The CDR3 DNA follows: TGTGCCAGCAGCAGGGGAGGGAGCACAGATACGCAGTATTTT. Protein: CASSRGGSTDTQYF.

This clone showed up just a few times. V is TRBV7-6 and J is TRBJ1-1, with D maybe TRBD1 (6 bases). Germline V gives CDR1 SGHVS, CDR2 FNYEAQ. With 1 base removed from V and 3 bases from J, the gap between germline ends came to 9 bases. This CDR3 is 14 amino acids long. The CDR3 reads CASSLGGPDTEAFF. Written as DNA, the CDR3 is TGTGCCAGCAGCTTAGGGGGGCCGGACACTGAAGCTTTCTTT. The full variable domain, its missing parts supplied by reference TRBV7-6 and TRBJ1-1, is GAGVSQSPRYKVTKRGQDVALRCDPISGHVSLYWYRQALGQGPEFLTYFNYEAQQDKSGLPNDRFSAERPEGSISTLTIQRTEQRDSAMYRCASSLGGPDTEAFFGQGTRLTVV.

V gene TRBV12-5 combines with J gene TRBJ2-2, with 8 bases aligning to TRBD2. Germline CDR1 reads LGHNT; CDR2 reads FRNRAP. The CDR3 has 17 residues. After removal of 3 bases from V and 0 bases from J, the junction contained 6 bases not matched to a gene. For the CDR3, the DNA is TGTGCTAGTGGTTTCATACTAGCGGAGGCGAACACCGGGGAGCTGTTTTTT. This sequence encodes CASGFILAEANTGELFF.

The chain couples TRBV19 to TRBJ1-4; TRBD1 might be the D (5 bases). Germline-derived CDR1 and CDR2 are LNHDA and SQIVND (reference sequence). The germline V and J ends were trimmed by 4 bases and 2 bases, with 8 bases remaining between them. There are 14 residues in the CDR3. The CDR3 bases are TGTGCCAGTAGTACGACAGCTACTAATGAAAAACTGTTTTTT. This encodes CASSTTATNEKLFF.

The chain has TRBV28 and TRBJ1-5, with TRBD1 matching over 7 bases. Unmatched junction bases numbered 9, after V lost 3 bases and J lost 1 base. Germline V gene lookup returns CDR1 MDHEN and CDR2 SYDVKM. The CDR3 totals 17 residues. As DNA, the CDR3 is TGTGCCAGCAGTTTGCCTGGGACAGTGGGAAGCAATCAGCCCCAGCATTTT. Protein product: CASSLPGTVGSNQPQHF.

The chain is built from TRBV19 and TRBJ2-6; possibly TRBD1 for D (6 bases). Germline CDR1 is LNHDA and CDR2 is SQIVND (reference sequence). There are 18 residues in the CDR3. Trimming shortened V by 5 bases and J by 2 bases, and 19 bases separated the two germline ends. CDR3 nucleotide sequence: TGTGCCAGTAGTCACCGGGACACGGGATGGACTGGGGCCAACGTCCTGACTTTC. It specifies CASSHRDTGWTGANVLTF.

The rearrangement links TRBV19 to TRBJ1-2; 10 bases map to TRBD1. CDR1 LNHDA and CDR2 SQIVND come from the germline V gene (reference sequence). The junction had 21 bases not matched to a gene; V was cut back by 6 bases and J by 8 bases. CDR3 length: 18 residues. The CDR3: CASRQIGGGRDRGLGYTF. Written as DNA, the CDR3 is TGTGCCAGTAGGCAGATTGGGGGAGGCCGGGACAGGGGCCTCGGCTACACCTTC.

V and J are TRBV6-5 and TRBJ2-7, with D perhaps TRBD1 (5 bases). V shed 6 bases and J shed 2 bases, with 14 bases lying between them. This CDR3 has 14 amino acids. Germline values: CDR1 MNHEY, CDR2 SVGAGI. Here the CDR3 DNA reads TGTGCCAGCAGGCGCACCATAGGGGCCTACGAGCAGTACTTC. Its translation: CASRRTIGAYEQYF.

This sequence joins TRBV5-4 and TRBJ2-3; D remains unclear. With 2 bases removed from V and 0 bases from J, the gap between germline ends came to 1 base. The CDR3 consists of 12 residues. Germline assignment: CDR1 SGHNT and CDR2 YYREEE (reference sequence). CDR3 in amino acids: CASSLSTDTQYF. CDR3 DNA sequence: TGTGCCAGCAGCTTAAGCACAGATACGCAGTATTTT.

This sequence joins TRBV7-2 and TRBJ1-2, with 7 bases aligning to TRBD1. Trimming cost V 4 bases and J 4 bases; bases outside gene matches: 15. Germline CDR1 reads SGHTA; CDR2 reads FQGNSA. The CDR3 has 17 amino acids. The CDR3 DNA reads as TGTGCCAGCAGCTACCGGGACAGCCTGCTTACTAGCTATGGCTACACCTTC. Residues: CASSYRDSLLTSYGYTF.

This clone was counted only a few times. The V call is TRBV4-1, the J call TRBJ2-7; 9 nucleotides line up with TRBD1. The trim removed 5 bases at V and 10 bases at J, leaving 3 bases unmatched. Per germline, CDR1 MGHRA and CDR2 YSYEKL. This CDR3 is built from 11 residues. The CDR3 protein is CASSTGQGQYF. The CDR3 DNA reads TGCGCCAGCAGCACGGGACAGGGTCAGTACTTC.

The chain combines TRBV4-1 with TRBJ2-5, with 8 bases fitting TRBD2. Per germline, CDR1 MGHRA and CDR2 YSYEKL. Trimming took 3 bases from V and 5 from J; bases not matched to a gene: 11. This CDR3 is 16 amino acids long. CDR3 DNA: TGCGCCAGCAGCCAGGAGCCGCCGGGGGGGTCGGAGACCCAGTACTTC. It is translated as CASSQEPPGGSETQYF.

The chain has TRBV6-5 and TRBJ2-3; 8 nucleotides agree with TRBD2. Germline V lookup: CDR1 MNHEY, CDR2 SVGAGI. Losses at the gene ends were 0 bases for V and 7 bases for J; bases not matched to a gene: 9. CDR3 length: 16 residues. The chain's CDR3 is CASSYSAGGYKYTQYF. The DNA of the CDR3 is TGTGCCAGCAGTTACTCGGCGGGAGGTTACAAATATACGCAGTATTTT.

V usage is TRBV7-6 and J usage is TRBJ1-5; D remains unclear. With 4 bases removed from V and 7 bases from J, the gap between germline ends came to 11 bases. CDR1 and CDR2 (germline): SGHVS, FNYEAQ. CDR3 size: 13 residues. CDR3 sequence reads: CASSSPGLQPQHF. The CDR3 DNA reads TGTGCCAGCAGCTCCCCTGGGTTACAGCCCCAGCATTTT. The variable domain in full, completed from reference TRBV7-6 and TRBJ1-5, reads GAGVSQSPRYKVTKRGQDVALRCDPISGHVSLYWYRQALGQGPEFLTYFNYEAQQDKSGLPNDRFSAERPEGSISTLTIQRTEQRDSAMYRCASSSPGLQPQHFGDGTRLSIL.